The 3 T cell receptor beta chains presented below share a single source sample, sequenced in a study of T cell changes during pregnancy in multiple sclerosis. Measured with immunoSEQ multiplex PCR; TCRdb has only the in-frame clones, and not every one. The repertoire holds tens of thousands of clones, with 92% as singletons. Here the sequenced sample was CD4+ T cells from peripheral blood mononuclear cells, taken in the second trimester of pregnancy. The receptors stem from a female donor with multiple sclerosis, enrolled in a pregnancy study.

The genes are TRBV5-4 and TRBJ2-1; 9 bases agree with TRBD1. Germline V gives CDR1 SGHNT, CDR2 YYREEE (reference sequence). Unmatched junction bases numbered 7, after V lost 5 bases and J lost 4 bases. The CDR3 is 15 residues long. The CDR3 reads CASSSTGGRYNEQFF. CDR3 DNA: TGTGCCAGCAGTTCAACAGGGGGCCGTTACAATGAGCAGTTCTTC. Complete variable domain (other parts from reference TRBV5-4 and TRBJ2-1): ETGVTQSPTHLIKTRGQQVTLRCSSQSGHNTVSWYQQALGQGPQFIFQYYREEENGRGNFPPRFSGLQFPNYSSELNVNALELDDSALYLCASSSTGGRYNEQFFGPGTRLTVL.

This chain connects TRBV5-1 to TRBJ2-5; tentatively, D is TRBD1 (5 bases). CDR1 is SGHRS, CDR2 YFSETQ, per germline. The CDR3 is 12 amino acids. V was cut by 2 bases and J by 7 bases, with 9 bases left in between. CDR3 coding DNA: TGCGCCAGCAGCTTAGCCCAGGGGACCCAGTACTTC. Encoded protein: CASSLAQGTQYF.

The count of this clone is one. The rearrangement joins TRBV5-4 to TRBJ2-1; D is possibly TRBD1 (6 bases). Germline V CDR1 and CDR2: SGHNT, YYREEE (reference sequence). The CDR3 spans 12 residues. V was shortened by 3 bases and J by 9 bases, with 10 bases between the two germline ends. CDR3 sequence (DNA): TGTGCCAGCAGCTCGGACAGCCTTGAGCAGTTCTTC. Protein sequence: CASSSDSLEQFF.